What follows are 32 T cell receptor beta chains derived from one specimen sequenced in a study of CD8+CD57+ T cells in acquired aplastic anemia (dated by TCRdb to between 2018 and 2020). Expansion of CD8+CD57+ cells had been shown by flow cytometry in the patients chosen for sequencing. This sample was sequenced with an Illumina HiSeq 2000. Profiling of TCR beta VDJ combinations and CDR3 sequences used genomic DNA as the template. Starting from the raw public reads, TCRdb applied fastp trimming at Q25, assembled clones with MiXCR and retained in-frame beta chains. Entries that share a CDR3 protein sequence are merged under the most common genes and DNA. Recorded for this sample are roughly 170,000 distinct CDR3 sequences; almost 50% of them occurred a single time. 10% to 15% of the sample goes to the ten largest clones. What was sequenced was sorted CD4+, CD8+, or CD8+CD57+ T cells (not recorded which) from PBMCs. The receptors come from a human donor with aplastic anemia.

V usage is TRBV2 and J usage is TRBJ2-3; 15 bases line up with TRBD2. The V gene end was trimmed by 5 bases and the J gene end by 0 bases; junction bases not matched to a gene: 3. CDR1 SNHLY and CDR2 FYNNEI come from the germline V gene. The CDR3 length is 17 residues. The CDR3 sequence is CASSPGLAGGSTDTQYF. The CDR3 bases are TGTGCCAGCAGTCCGGGACTAGCGGGGGGTAGCACAGATACGCAGTATTTT.

This clonotype has ten or more counts. The chain links TRBV7-3 to TRBJ2-1; TRBD1 matches 8 bases. Trimming cost V 3 bases and J 6 bases; bases outside gene matches: 4. The CDR3 is 14 amino acids. The germline V gene encodes CDR1 SGHTA and CDR2 FQGTGA. Written as DNA, the CDR3 is TGTGCCAGCAGCTTGACAGGGGAGGTCAATGAGCAGTTCTTC. This codes for CASSLTGEVNEQFF.

Points on this clonotype: A much bigger clone sits one base away, suggesting this may be a read error. V gene TRBV11-1 combines with J gene TRBJ1-3; 10 nucleotides align to TRBD1. CDR3 length equals 18 residues. CDR1 is SGHAT and CDR2 is FQDESV in the germline V gene (reference sequence). The CDR3 spells CASSLGTGGISSGNTVYF. CDR3 nucleotide sequence: TGTGCCAGCAGCTTAGGGACAGGGGGAATTAGCTCTGGAAACACCGTATATTTT.

This clonotype was observed many times. The rearrangement uses TRBV4-2 and TRBJ2-3; the D is unclear. The germline V gene has CDR1 LGHNA and CDR2 YNFKEQ. The CDR3 is 15 residues long. V lost 0 bases and J lost 2, with 9 bases in between. In DNA, the CDR3 is TGTGCCAGCAGCCAAGATTACCTCCCCACAGATACGCAGTATTTT. Amino acids: CASSQDYLPTDTQYF.

This chain connects TRBV5-1 to TRBJ2-7; 7 positions match TRBD1. The CDR3 length is 15 residues. With V trimmed by 4 bases and J by 2 bases, 9 bases remained unmatched. The V gene's germline CDR1 is SGHRS and CDR2 YFSETQ. The DNA of the CDR3 is TGCGCCAGCAGCCGAAGGGACAGACATACCTACGAGCAGTACTTC. Translation: CASSRRDRHTYEQYF.

This sequence joins TRBV7-9 and TRBJ1-6; 11 bases fit TRBD1. The CDR3 is 15 residues long. Per germline, CDR1 SEHNR and CDR2 FQNEAQ (reference sequence). Trimming removed 10 bases from V and 13 bases from J; junction bases left unmatched: 15. The DNA for the CDR3 is TGTGCCAAACCGGACGGACAGGGGGCGGCTTCGCCCCTCCACTTT. Translated, it gives CAKPDGQGAASPLHF.

The rearrangement links TRBV5-1 to TRBJ2-3; possibly TRBD2 for D (5 bases). This CDR3 is 16 amino acids long. Germline CDR1 reads SGHRS; CDR2 reads YFSETQ. V was clipped by 1 base and J by 3 bases, with 15 bases between them. The CDR3 protein is CASSLPGPGSTDTQYF. As DNA, the CDR3 is TGCGCCAGCAGCTTGCCGGGCCCGGGGTCAACAGATACGCAGTATTTT.

This chain uses TRBV10-3 with TRBJ1-2; 7 bases fit TRBD1. V was pared by 2 bases and J by 4 bases, with 4 bases of the junction left unmatched. There are 14 residues in the CDR3. CDR1 ENHRY and CDR2 SYGVKD come from the germline V gene. CDR3 protein: CAISESGTVYGYTF. CDR3 nucleotides: TGTGCCATCAGTGAGAGCGGGACAGTCTATGGCTACACCTTC.

This clonotype showed up many times. The chain combines TRBV30 with TRBJ2-5, with no clear D. From germline, CDR1 is GTSNPN and CDR2 SVGIG (reference sequence). The V end lost 4 bases, the J end lost 1 base, and 10 bases lay between the germline ends. The CDR3 contains 13 residues. The CDR3 DNA reads as TGTGCCTGGAACTATGGTCTCCAAGAGACCCAGTACTTC. Amino acid sequence: CAWNYGLQETQYF.

The table lists this clonotype with many counts. J is TRBJ1-2 and V is TRBV10-3; 7 bases are shared with TRBD1. After removal of 10 bases from V and 4 bases from J, the junction contained 15 bases not matched to a gene. Germline lookup yields CDR1 ENHRY and CDR2 SYGVKD. The CDR3 length is 15 residues. This CDR3 is CATNHRGPESYGYTF. For the CDR3, the DNA is TGTGCCACTAATCACAGGGGACCCGAATCCTATGGCTACACCTTC.

The chain is built from TRBV15 and TRBJ1-6; 8 bases line up with TRBD1. This CDR3 contains 14 residues. After removal of 3 bases from V and 6 bases from J, the junction contained 1 base not matched to a gene. The germline gives CDR1 LNHNV, CDR2 YYDKDF (reference sequence). The CDR3 reads CATSSGQGNSPLHF. DNA for the CDR3: TGTGCCACCAGCAGTGGACAGGGTAATTCACCCCTCCACTTT.

The gene calls are TRBV29-1 and TRBJ2-3; 11 bases line up with TRBD2. Trimming removed 6 bases from V and 3 bases from J; junction bases left unmatched: 11. This CDR3 contains 16 residues. Looked up from germline, CDR1 is SQVTM and CDR2 is ANQGSEA. The CDR3 region is CSVSTSGTSGTDTQYF. In DNA form, the CDR3 reads TGCAGCGTGAGTACTAGCGGGACTAGCGGAACAGATACGCAGTATTTT.

The sample holds one count of this clonotype. The genes are TRBV12-3 or TRBV12-4 and TRBJ1-6; TRBD1 matches 8 bases. The CDR3 consists of 13 residues. Trimming at V came to 8 bases and at J to 10 bases, leaving 7 bases not matched to a gene. In DNA, the CDR3 is TGTGCCAGCGGCCGGACAGGGCAATCACCCCTCCACTTT. It yields the protein CASGRTGQSPLHF.

This clonotype was seen only a few times. The chain uses TRBV29-1 and TRBJ2-3; the D is unclear. The germline V gene encodes CDR1 SQVTM and CDR2 ANQGSEA. This CDR3 region has 14 residues. V lost 4 bases to trimming and J lost 2 bases, with 13 bases between them. The CDR3 sequence is CSVGYGFYTDTQYF. The CDR3, as DNA: TGCAGCGTTGGATATGGCTTCTACACAGATACGCAGTATTTT.

The CDR3 nucleotides read TGTGCCAGCAGCTTAGCTCGCACAGATACGCAGTATTTT. This gives the protein CASSLARTDTQYF. The rearrangement joins TRBV7-6 to TRBJ2-3; D call uncertain. The ends were cut back, 0 bases at V and 1 base at J, with 2 bases in the middle. CDR1 is SGHVS, CDR2 FNYEAQ, per germline. The CDR3 has 13 amino acids.

The chain couples TRBV5-1 to TRBJ1-2, with TRBD1 identical over 8 bases. Germline V gene lookup returns CDR1 SGHRS and CDR2 YFSETQ. V lost 5 bases, J lost 4 bases, and 7 bases stayed unmatched. This CDR3 spans 14 amino acids. This chain's CDR3 is CASSSGGDSYGYTF. The CDR3 nucleotides read TGCGCCAGCAGTTCAGGGGGCGATAGCTATGGCTACACCTTC.

V and J are TRBV20-1 and TRBJ2-3; no reliable D call. The CDR3 runs 13 residues. Per germline, CDR1 DFQATT and CDR2 SNEGSKA (reference sequence). V was shortened by 6 bases and J by 4 bases, with 14 bases between the two germline ends. The CDR3 DNA reads TGCAGTGCCACGGTGTCCGTCGCAGATACGCAGTATTTT. Translated: CSATVSVADTQYF.

The table lists this clonotype with many counts. V gene TRBV30 combines with J gene TRBJ1-2; D remains ambiguous. The ends were cut back, 0 bases at V and 7 bases at J, with 9 bases in the middle. The CDR3 has 12 amino acids. Germline lookup yields CDR1 GTSNPN and CDR2 SVGIG (reference sequence). CDR3 nucleotides: TGTGCCTGGAGTGTCCAGGAGCGTGGCTACACCTTC. Translated, it gives CAWSVQERGYTF.

In its sample, this clonotype was seen a few times. The J gene is TRBJ1-1, the V gene TRBV6-5, with TRBD1 as a possible D gene (5 bases). V shed 2 bases and J shed 2 bases, with 15 bases lying between them. The germline gives CDR1 MNHEY, CDR2 SVGAGI. The CDR3 contains 16 residues. The CDR3 loop is CASSYRIGGKNTEAFF. The CDR3 bases are TGTGCCAGCAGTTACCGGATCGGGGGTAAAAACACTGAAGCTTTCTTT.

The gene calls are TRBV13 and TRBJ2-7, with TRBD1 as a possible D gene (6 bases). The V gene's germline CDR1 is PRHDT and CDR2 FYEKMQ (reference sequence). This CDR3 spans 13 amino acids. Trimming removed 3 bases at V and 7 bases at J, with 13 bases between. Written as DNA, the CDR3 is TGTGCCAGCAGCTTGACAGGTTTTCGGGAGCAGTACTTC. Its translation is CASSLTGFREQYF.

The gene calls are TRBV5-5 and TRBJ1-3; possible D gene TRBD1, 5 bases. This CDR3 spans 16 amino acids. Germline CDR1 is SGHKS and CDR2 is YYEKEE (reference sequence). Deletions cut 4 bases from V and 0 bases from J, with 14 bases between. The CDR3 loop is CASSAGPKNSGNTIYF. For the CDR3, the DNA is TGTGCCAGCAGCGCGGGACCGAAAAACTCTGGAAACACCATATATTTT.

The genes are TRBV7-8 and TRBJ2-1, with 8 bases that match TRBD2. The germline V gene encodes CDR1 SGHVS and CDR2 FQNEAQ. The CDR3 is 16 residues long. J gave up 1 base and V 1 base, and 3 bases lay outside the gene matches. CDR3 sequence (DNA): TGTGCCAGCAGCTTAGGAGCGGGGGATTCCTACAATGAGCAGTTCTTC. It encodes CASSLGAGDSYNEQFF.

This clonotype was recorded many times. This chain joins TRBV2 and TRBJ1-2; 7 bases align to TRBD1. Germline V gene data show CDR1 as SNHLY and CDR2 as FYNNEI. The ends lost 8 bases at V and 8 bases at J; junction bases unmatched: 14. This CDR3 contains 14 residues. Here the CDR3 DNA reads TGTGCCAGCGTGGGGCCAGGGGGGAAGTCGGGCTACACCTTC. Protein product: CASVGPGGKSGYTF.

The chain's CDR3 is CASTYDRGRWVSPLHF. CDR3 coding DNA: TGTGCCAGCACCTATGACAGGGGGCGGTGGGTTTCACCCCTCCACTTT. The chain couples TRBV2 to TRBJ1-6, with 10 positions matching TRBD1. The CDR3 runs to 16 residues. With V trimmed by 7 bases and J by 9 bases, 12 bases remained unmatched. Germline-derived CDR1 and CDR2 are SNHLY and FYNNEI.

The chain couples TRBV10-3 to TRBJ1-2, with D tentatively TRBD1 (6 bases). Trimming left V 3 bases short and J 6 bases short, with 17 bases between. Germline-derived CDR1 and CDR2 are ENHRY and SYGVKD. This CDR3 spans 15 amino acids. CDR3 protein: CAISDPGAASDGYTF. For the CDR3, the DNA is TGTGCCATCAGTGACCCGGGGGCGGCTTCCGATGGCTACACCTTC.

The chain links TRBV25-1 to TRBJ2-7; no reliable D call. This CDR3 is 14 amino acids long. The V gene lost 5 bases and the J gene lost 7 bases, with 18 bases spanning the gap. In germline, CDR1 is MGHDK, CDR2 SYGVNS. The CDR3 sequence: CASSQSQSLEEQYF. The CDR3 DNA is TGTGCCAGCAGTCAGTCCCAAAGCCTGGAGGAGCAGTACTTC.

This clonotype was found many times. In nucleotides, the CDR3 is TGCGCCAGCAGCTTGGGCGGGTCCTCCCCCTACGAGCAGTACTTC. It codes for CASSLGGSSPYEQYF. This chain links TRBV5-1 with TRBJ2-7, with D possibly being TRBD2 (5 bases). Germline CDR1 reads SGHRS; CDR2 reads YFSETQ. The CDR3 spans 15 residues. V shed 0 bases and J shed 2 bases, with 12 bases lying between them.

This clonotype occurred many times. The chain is built from TRBV6-1 and TRBJ2-7, with 9 bases aligning to TRBD1. Trimming at V came to 7 bases and at J to 6 bases, leaving 7 bases not matched to a gene. Germline CDR1 MNHNS, CDR2 SASEGT. The CDR3 extends over 13 amino acids. The DNA for the CDR3 is TGTGCCAGCACGCCGGGACAGGGTCTCGAGCAGTACTTC. This gives the protein CASTPGQGLEQYF.

This clonotype was detected ten times or more. V usage is TRBV20-1 and J usage is TRBJ1-6; tentatively, D is TRBD1 (6 bases). The CDR3 length is 15 residues. V lost 2 bases and J lost 6, with 14 bases in between. Germline V gene data show CDR1 as DFQATT and CDR2 as SNEGSKA (reference sequence). The CDR3 protein is CSARPGRGPNSPLHF. In nucleotides, the CDR3 is TGCAGTGCTAGACCGGGCCGGGGGCCTAATTCACCCCTCCACTTT.

The chain links TRBV24-1 to TRBJ2-3; the match to TRBD2 covers 12 bases. CDR1 KGHDR and CDR2 SFDVKD come from the germline V gene. Unmatched junction bases numbered 4, after V lost 9 bases and J lost 1 base. The CDR3 contains 15 residues. The CDR3 reads CATARTSGGTDTQYF. Written as DNA, the CDR3 is TGTGCCACCGCCCGGACTAGCGGGGGCACAGATACGCAGTATTTT.

The chain uses TRBV10-3 and TRBJ1-3; weak D call: TRBD1 (6 bases). The length of the CDR3 is 14 residues. V dropped 3 bases and J dropped 2 bases, with 8 bases sitting between them. Germline CDR1 and CDR2: ENHRY and SYGVKD. The DNA for the CDR3 is TGTGCCATCAGTGACCAGGGGACTGGAAACACCATATATTTT. The encoded protein is CAISDQGTGNTIYF.

This clonotype was seen repeatedly, ten times or more. The V call is TRBV7-3, the J call TRBJ2-3; 8 nucleotides agree with TRBD2. The CDR3 length is 15 residues. CDR1 and CDR2 from the germline V gene are SGHTA and FQGTGA. V lost 4 bases to trimming and J lost 1 base; unmatched junction nucleotides: 4. CDR3 in DNA: TGTGCCAGCAGCTATTCGGGACTAGGCACAGATACGCAGTATTTT. Its translation is CASSYSGLGTDTQYF.